The 29 T cell receptor beta chains below were found in one sample sequenced in a study of shared clonotypes between healthy human individuals. Method: immunoSEQ multiplex PCR; TCRdb's copy keeps in-frame clones and lacks some. The sample shows 1,400,000 or so clones, about 98.5% of them seen only once. The sample consisted of naive CD4+ T cells sorted from blood. Subset denoted: CD45RA+ positively selected. These receptor sequences come from a man under 40 in good health.

V is TRBV7-9 and J is TRBJ2-1, with TRBD2 matching 10 bases. With 4 bases clipped from V and 6 bases from J, the junction kept 6 bases outside the gene matches. The CDR3 is 15 residues long. The germline CDR1 and CDR2 sequences are SEHNR and FQNEAQ (reference sequence). The CDR3 reads CASSSPSGSSNEQFF. In DNA, the CDR3 is TGTGCCAGCAGCTCTCCTAGCGGGAGCAGCAATGAGCAGTTCTTC.

This chain uses TRBV11-2 with TRBJ1-1; D perhaps matches TRBD1 (6 bases). The germline V gene has CDR1 SGHAT and CDR2 FQNNGV. V dropped 1 base and J dropped 0 bases, with 9 bases sitting between them. This CDR3 comprises 15 residues. DNA of the CDR3: TGTGCCAGCAGCTTAGCGGGACAAATGAACACTGAAGCTTTCTTT. Translation gives CASSLAGQMNTEAFF.

The chain uses TRBV18 and TRBJ2-7; possibly TRBD2 for D (6 bases). Trimming stripped 4 bases from V and 4 bases from J, with 8 bases between. Germline-derived CDR1 and CDR2 are KGHSH and LQKENI. The CDR3 spans 12 residues. The CDR3 DNA follows: TGTGCCAGCTCACGGAGGGAGTACGAGCAGTACTTC. Translating gives CASSRREYEQYF.

The rearrangement uses TRBV11-3 and TRBJ2-3; a weak D match, TRBD2 (7 bases). The length of the CDR3 is 14 residues. CDR1 is SGHNT, CDR2 YENEEA, per germline. With 6 bases removed from V and 8 bases from J, the gap between germline ends came to 18 bases. The CDR3 loop reads CASSPRGGGGTQYF. The CDR3 DNA is TGTGCCAGCAGTCCTAGGGGGGGTGGCGGTACGCAGTATTTT.

The chain couples TRBV5-6 to TRBJ1-4, with D perhaps matching TRBD1 (5 bases). With 4 bases removed from V and 7 bases from J, the gap between germline ends came to 14 bases. Germline V gene lookup returns CDR1 SGHDT and CDR2 YYEEEE. The CDR3 runs 14 residues. The chain's CDR3 is CASSQWGPPEKLFF. CDR3 DNA: TGTGCCAGCAGCCAATGGGGACCGCCTGAAAAACTGTTTTTT. The full variable domain, completed using reference TRBV5-6 and TRBJ1-4, is DAGVTQSPTHLIKTRGQQVTLRCSPKSGHDTVSWYQQALGQGPQFIFQYYEEEERQRGNFPDRFSGHQFPNYSSELNVNALLLGDSALYLCASSQWGPPEKLFFGSGTQLSVL.

The chain carries TRBV11-3 and TRBJ1-1, with TRBD1 matching over 9 bases. CDR3 length: 12 amino acids. The V gene's germline CDR1 is SGHNT and CDR2 YENEEA. J gave up 4 bases and V 6 bases, and 0 bases lay outside the gene matches. DNA of the CDR3: TGTGCCAGCAGGGGACAGGGCACTGAAGCTTTCTTT. This gives the protein CASRGQGTEAFF.

V is TRBV5-6 and J is TRBJ2-5; possibly TRBD1 for D (6 bases). CDR1 SGHDT and CDR2 YYEEEE come from the germline V gene. The CDR3 loop spans 16 amino acids. The ends were cut back, 2 bases at V and 5 bases at J, with 19 bases in the middle. Written as DNA, the CDR3 is TGTGCCAGCAGCTTAATCGACAGGACCCCTGGGGAGACCCAGTACTTC. Residues: CASSLIDRTPGETQYF.

The rearrangement links TRBV29-1 to TRBJ2-1, with 11 bases matching TRBD1. Trimming cost V 3 bases and J 3 bases; bases outside gene matches: 4. Looked up from germline, CDR1 is SQVTM and CDR2 is ANQGSEA. There are 15 residues in the CDR3. The DNA for the CDR3 is TGCAGCGTTGAGGGCGGGACAGGGGGCTACAATGAGCAGTTCTTC. This sequence encodes CSVEGGTGGYNEQFF.

The rearrangement links TRBV11-2 to TRBJ2-5; 7 nucleotides align to TRBD2. Germline V gives CDR1 SGHAT, CDR2 FQNNGV. The CDR3 covers 15 residues. V was pared by 5 bases and J by 4 bases, with 10 bases of the junction left unmatched. The CDR3 loop is CASSAMGGIIETQYF. The DNA for the CDR3 is TGTGCCAGCAGCGCCATGGGGGGGATTATAGAGACCCAGTACTTC.

This sequence joins TRBV27 and TRBJ2-4; D is unresolved. The germline V gene has CDR1 MNHEY and CDR2 SMNVEV (reference sequence). The CDR3 has 11 amino acids. V was trimmed by 6 bases and J by 15 bases, leaving 15 bases between them. In DNA form, the CDR3 reads TGTGCCAGCAGGAAAGGGCCTAAGGCGTACTTC. This sequence encodes CASRKGPKAYF.

Points on this clone: Other DNA sequences in this sample translate to the same CDR3. V is TRBV5-1 and J is TRBJ2-5; 9 nucleotides align to TRBD1. The CDR3 contains 14 residues. Germline values: CDR1 SGHRS, CDR2 YFSETQ. The V gene end was trimmed by 3 bases and the J gene end by 5 bases; junction bases not matched to a gene: 5. CDR3 protein: CASSSGQGGETQYF. CDR3 coding DNA: TGCGCCAGCAGCTCGGGACAGGGAGGTGAGACCCAGTACTTC.

The rearrangement links TRBV10-3 to TRBJ2-7; D may be TRBD1 (6 bases). Trimming shortened V by 6 bases and J by 4 bases, and 22 bases separated the two germline ends. This CDR3 contains 16 residues. The germline V gene has CDR1 ENHRY and CDR2 SYGVKD. Here the CDR3 DNA reads TGTGCCATCAGAAACACAATTGAGGACAGATCATACGAGCAGTACTTC. Its translation: CAIRNTIEDRSYEQYF.

The J gene is TRBJ2-2, the V gene TRBV18, with TRBD1 identical over 8 bases. Germline V gene data show CDR1 as KGHSH and CDR2 as LQKENI. Trimming at V came to 6 bases and at J to 5 bases, leaving 11 bases not matched to a gene. The CDR3 consists of 16 residues. CDR3 amino acids: CASSLTDRAGTGELFF. The CDR3 coding sequence is TGTGCCAGCTCCCTGACGGACAGGGCGGGTACCGGGGAGCTGTTTTTT.

This chain connects TRBV6-1 to TRBJ1-2; no reliable D call. V lost 1 base and J 8 bases, leaving 11 bases between the germline ends. The CDR3 totals 13 residues. The germline V gene encodes CDR1 MNHNS and CDR2 SASEGT. CDR3 loop: CASSEGHAMGYTF. In nucleotides, the CDR3 is TGTGCCAGCAGTGAAGGTCACGCTATGGGCTACACCTTC.

The rearrangement joins TRBV5-1 to TRBJ2-5, with 7 bases that match TRBD1. The germline gives CDR1 SGHRS, CDR2 YFSETQ. The junction had 9 bases not matched to a gene; V was cut back by 4 bases and J by 3 bases. The CDR3 loop spans 15 amino acids. The CDR3 protein is CASSGGQAEEETQYF. The CDR3 region has the DNA TGCGCCAGCAGCGGTGGACAGGCCGAGGAAGAGACCCAGTACTTC.

Turning to this clone: Other DNA sequences in this sample translate to the same CDR3. The rearrangement uses TRBV29-1 and TRBJ2-3; D not resolved. Germline CDR1 is SQVTM and CDR2 is ANQGSEA. Trimming took 3 bases from V and 3 from J, leaving 7 bases between them. This CDR3 contains 12 residues. CDR3 bases: TGCAGCGTTGATGTCGGGACAGATACGCAGTATTTT. It encodes CSVDVGTDTQYF.

The V and J genes are TRBV7-9 and TRBJ1-1; possibly TRBD1 for D (6 bases). Trimming shortened V by 4 bases and J by 6 bases, and 18 bases separated the two germline ends. In germline, CDR1 is SEHNR, CDR2 FQNEAQ (reference sequence). This CDR3 has 15 residues. CDR3 in amino acids: CASSYRPGGHSEAFF. Here the CDR3 DNA reads TGTGCCAGCAGCTACCGACCGGGGGGGCATTCTGAAGCTTTCTTT.

Comment on this clone: Additional DNA sequences in this sample encode the identical CDR3. The rearrangement joins TRBV5-1 to TRBJ2-5, with D hard to call. CDR1 is SGHRS and CDR2 is YFSETQ in the germline V gene. The CDR3 length is 13 residues. Trimming took 0 bases from V and 3 from J, leaving 6 bases between them. The DNA for the CDR3 is TGCGCCAGCAGCTTGGTCGGAGAAGAGACCCAGTACTTC. It translates to CASSLVGEETQYF.

This clone was counted a single time. The rearrangement links TRBV28 to TRBJ1-1, with a tentative D call TRBD1 (6 bases). This CDR3 is 14 amino acids long. Looked up from germline, CDR1 is MDHEN and CDR2 is SYDVKM. Trimming stripped 8 bases from V and 5 bases from J, with 18 bases between. CDR3 region: CASRGGQGWTEAFF. The CDR3 DNA is TGTGCCAGCCGCGGAGGGCAGGGGTGGACTGAAGCTTTCTTT.

This sequence joins TRBV15 and TRBJ1-4; tentatively, D is TRBD1 (6 bases). In germline, CDR1 is LNHNV, CDR2 YYDKDF (reference sequence). The CDR3 has 15 amino acids. The V gene lost 3 bases and the J gene lost 8 bases, with 16 bases spanning the gap. The CDR3 nucleotides are TGTGCCACCAGCAGGGAAGGGACACCGGGGGAAAAACTGTTTTTT. Amino acid sequence: CATSREGTPGEKLFF.

The chain uses TRBV9 and TRBJ1-3; D unresolved. This CDR3 comprises 18 residues. Germline-derived CDR1 and CDR2 are SGDLS and YYNGEE. Trimming removed 0 bases at V and 4 bases at J, with 20 bases between. CDR3 sequence reads: CASSVASMDGGLGNTIYF. CDR3 DNA: TGTGCCAGCAGCGTAGCGTCGATGGACGGAGGTTTGGGAAACACCATATATTTT. The whole variable domain, remainder taken from reference TRBV9 and TRBJ1-3, is DSGVTQTPKHLITATGQRVTLRCSPRSGDLSVYWYQQSLDQGLQFLIQYYNGEERAKGNILERFSAQQFPDLHSELNLSSLELGDSALYFCASSVASMDGGLGNTIYFGEGSWLTVV.

This chain links TRBV18 with TRBJ2-5; D remains ambiguous. The germline CDR1 and CDR2 sequences are KGHSH and LQKENI. This CDR3 region has 16 residues. Deletions cut 6 bases from V and 3 bases from J, with 20 bases between. The CDR3 loop is CASSLFGGMVEETQYF. The CDR3 bases are TGTGCCAGCTCTCTTTTTGGTGGGATGGTAGAAGAGACCCAGTACTTC.

The V and J genes are TRBV5-1 and TRBJ2-7; TRBD1 aligns across 10 bases. V dropped 0 bases and J dropped 6; count of bases not matched to a gene: 9. The germline gives CDR1 SGHRS, CDR2 YFSETQ. The CDR3 totals 16 residues. CDR3 amino acids: CASSLGRGQGMGEQYF. The CDR3 nucleotides read TGCGCCAGCAGCTTGGGAAGGGGACAGGGGATGGGCGAGCAGTACTTC.

The rearrangement links TRBV18 to TRBJ2-6, with TRBD2 as a possible D gene (6 bases). Germline CDR1 KGHSH, CDR2 LQKENI. This CDR3 is 17 amino acids long. Deletions cut 3 bases from V and 0 bases from J, with 12 bases between. The CDR3 coding sequence is TGTGCCAGCTCACCGGTATGGGGGGACTCTGGGGCCAACGTCCTGACTTTC. It yields the protein CASSPVWGDSGANVLTF.

The chain uses TRBV30 and TRBJ1-2; D remains unclear. The V gene's germline CDR1 is GTSNPN and CDR2 SVGIG (reference sequence). Trimming removed 3 bases from V and 5 bases from J, with 10 bases in between. The CDR3 runs to 12 residues. CDR3 in amino acids: CAWSAPPYGYTF. DNA for the CDR3: TGTGCCTGGAGCGCTCCCCCTTATGGCTACACCTTC.

This rearrangement joins TRBV29-1 to TRBJ2-7, with 9 nucleotides matching TRBD2. From germline, CDR1 is SQVTM and CDR2 ANQGSEA. V shed 2 bases and J 2 bases; nucleotides not matched to a gene: 1. The CDR3 is made up of 13 amino acids. The CDR3 DNA follows: TGCAGCGTTGAACTAGCGGGACCCTACGAGCAGTACTTC. Translated, it gives CSVELAGPYEQYF.

The chain joins TRBV7-2 to TRBJ2-3; 8 bases agree with TRBD2. The CDR3 sequence is 15 residues long. The J segment lost 1 base and the V segment lost 1 base, leaving 1 base of the junction unmatched. From germline, CDR1 is SGHTA and CDR2 FQGNSA. The CDR3 region is CASSLVTSGTDTQYF. The CDR3 DNA sequence: TGTGCCAGCAGCTTAGTGACTAGCGGCACAGATACGCAGTATTTT.

In this sample, this clone turned up once. The genes are TRBV5-4 and TRBJ2-1; 7 bases fit TRBD2. Per the germline V gene, CDR1 is SGHNT and CDR2 is YYREEE (reference sequence). With V trimmed by 4 bases and J by 2 bases, 12 bases remained unmatched. This CDR3 is built from 17 residues. CDR3 nucleotide sequence: TGTGCCAGCAGCCCTGGGGGGGGGAGGCATACCTACAATGAGCAGTTCTTC. Protein: CASSPGGGRHTYNEQFF.

This clone occurred once. The chain uses TRBV5-4 and TRBJ2-1, with a weak D call TRBD1 (6 bases). V gave up 4 bases and J gave up 7 bases, with 15 bases separating them. This CDR3 contains 14 residues. The germline V gene encodes CDR1 SGHNT and CDR2 YYREEE (reference sequence). This CDR3 reads CASSIQTGMNEQFF. The CDR3 DNA sequence: TGTGCCAGCAGCATACAGACAGGCATGAATGAGCAGTTCTTC.